Listed below are T cell receptor beta chains from one sample, sequenced in a study of T cells after yellow fever vaccination. From the 5' RACE reads, TCRdb called clonotypes with MiXCR, one entry per CDR3 protein. The repertoire consists of hundreds of thousands of distinct CDR3 sequences, with about 12% occurring once and the leading ten covering under 15%. The sequences come from PBMCs, collected on the day of the yellow fever booster vaccination. The origin of the receptors is a man aged 25-45 years who received the YFV17D yellow fever vaccine. The CDR3 runs from the conserved cysteine through the conserved F or W. The order of the fields is CDR3 DNA, CDR3 protein, V gene, D gene, J gene, clone size. D genes are given only for firm matches. A row's size may be missing; if present it is once, few, many or a size class.

CDR3 DNA: TGCAGTGCTAGAGATAGACCGGGACGCCTGGCCTACAATGAGCAGTTCTTC
CDR3 protein: CSARDRPGRLAYNEQFF
V gene: TRBV20-1
D gene: -
J gene: TRBJ2-1
clone size: few

CDR3 DNA: TGTGCCAGCAGCCGCAGACAGGGTCTTCGCATGAACGAGCAGTACTTC
CDR3 protein: CASSRRQGLRMNEQYF
V gene: TRBV14
D gene: TRBD1
J gene: TRBJ2-7
clone size: -

CDR3 DNA: TGCAGTGCTAGGGGACAGGGGGCTTCCAGAACTGAAGCTTTCTTT
CDR3 protein: CSARGQGASRTEAFF
V gene: TRBV20-1
D gene: TRBD1
J gene: TRBJ1-1
clone size: few

CDR3 DNA: TGTGCCAGCAGCTTGGCCGGGACTGACTACGAGCAGTACTTC
CDR3 protein: CASSLAGTDYEQYF
V gene: TRBV5-1
D gene: -
J gene: TRBJ2-7
clone size: many

CDR3 DNA: TGTGCCAGCAGCTTAATGGGGGCACGGACTGAAGCTTTCTTT
CDR3 protein: CASSLMGARTEAFF
V gene: TRBV7-9
D gene: -
J gene: TRBJ1-1
clone size: -

CDR3 DNA: TGCGCCAGCAGCTTGGTGGGACAGGAGGCGTACAATGAGCAGTTCTTC
CDR3 protein: CASSLVGQEAYNEQFF
V gene: TRBV5-1
D gene: TRBD1
J gene: TRBJ2-1
clone size: -

CDR3 DNA: TGTGCCAGCAGCACCGGACAGCACGAGCAGTACTTC
CDR3 protein: CASSTGQHEQYF
V gene: TRBV9
D gene: -
J gene: TRBJ2-7
clone size: -

CDR3 DNA: TGTGCCAGCAGCAACCCCCGGACTAGCGGGATTTTTGGGGCCAACGTCCTGACTTTC
CDR3 protein: CASSNPRTSGIFGANVLTF
V gene: TRBV11-2
D gene: TRBD2
J gene: TRBJ2-6
clone size: few

CDR3 DNA: TGCAGTGCTGAACCGGTGGGCGCCTACGAGCAGTACTTC
CDR3 protein: CSAEPVGAYEQYF
V gene: TRBV20-1
D gene: -
J gene: TRBJ2-7
clone size: -

CDR3 DNA: TGTGCCAGCAGTTTATCGTACAGGGAGGGATACGAGCAGTACTTC
CDR3 protein: CASSLSYREGYEQYF
V gene: TRBV12-3/TRBV12-4
D gene: -
J gene: TRBJ2-7
clone size: many

CDR3 DNA: TGTGCCAGCAGTTCCGGCCCGCTGCCCCAGCATTTT
CDR3 protein: CASSSGPLPQHF
V gene: TRBV6-6
D gene: -
J gene: TRBJ1-5
clone size: many

CDR3 DNA: TGTGCCAGCAGCCCAGGACTAGATGATCACGAGCAGTACTTC
CDR3 protein: CASSPGLDDHEQYF
V gene: TRBV7-9
D gene: TRBD2
J gene: TRBJ2-7
clone size: -

CDR3 DNA: TGCAGTGCTCAAGCAGGGGGTTCTTATAGCAATCAGCCCCAGCATTTT
CDR3 protein: CSAQAGGSYSNQPQHF
V gene: TRBV20-1
D gene: TRBD1
J gene: TRBJ1-5
clone size: few

CDR3 DNA: TGTGCCAGCAGTTTCTCCCTCAGGGGGACAGGGGCGGGTTTGTCCTACGAGCAGTACTTC
CDR3 protein: CASSFSLRGTGAGLSYEQYF
V gene: TRBV6-2/TRBV6-3
D gene: TRBD1
J gene: TRBJ2-7
clone size: many

CDR3 DNA: TGTGCCAGCAGTTATACCCGAGTCGCTAGCGGGAGGGCCGTCGATACGCAGTATTTT
CDR3 protein: CASSYTRVASGRAVDTQYF
V gene: TRBV6-5
D gene: TRBD2
J gene: TRBJ2-3
clone size: few

CDR3 DNA: TGCGCCAGCAGCTTGGAGGCTAGCGCACGGAATGAGCAGTTCTTC
CDR3 protein: CASSLEASARNEQFF
V gene: TRBV5-1
D gene: -
J gene: TRBJ2-1
clone size: few

CDR3 DNA: TGTGCCAGCACCCTCAAAATCGGCTTCTCACCTCGTGGCTACACCTTC
CDR3 protein: CASTLKIGFSPRGYTF
V gene: TRBV28
D gene: -
J gene: TRBJ1-2
clone size: few

CDR3 DNA: TGCGCCAGCACCCTTAATTTGGCCTACGAGCAGTACTTC
CDR3 protein: CASTLNLAYEQYF
V gene: TRBV10-2
D gene: -
J gene: TRBJ2-7
clone size: -

CDR3 DNA: TGTGCCAGCAGTGCGAGGGATCGGGAGGCTGGCTACACCTTC
CDR3 protein: CASSARDREAGYTF
V gene: TRBV6-1
D gene: -
J gene: TRBJ1-2
clone size: few

CDR3 DNA: TGCAGTGCGAAGAGTGGGGGTAGCGGAAATGCGAATGAGCAGTTCTTC
CDR3 protein: CSAKSGGSGNANEQFF
V gene: TRBV20-1
D gene: -
J gene: TRBJ2-1
clone size: few

CDR3 DNA: TGTGCCAGCAACGGGGGGGTAACGAAGACCCAGTACTTC
CDR3 protein: CASNGGVTKTQYF
V gene: TRBV12-3/TRBV12-4
D gene: TRBD2
J gene: TRBJ2-5
clone size: many

CDR3 DNA: TGTGCTAGTGGTTTGGCAGGGAAGACAGCTTTCTTT
CDR3 protein: CASGLAGKTAFF
V gene: TRBV12-5
D gene: -
J gene: TRBJ1-1
clone size: many

CDR3 DNA: TGTGCCAGCAGCTTAATTGGCGCGGGCGGAAAAGATACGCAGTATTTT
CDR3 protein: CASSLIGAGGKDTQYF
V gene: TRBV11-2
D gene: -
J gene: TRBJ2-3
clone size: -

CDR3 DNA: TGTGCCTGGAGTGTATCGAGGGGCTACACCTTC
CDR3 protein: CAWSVSRGYTF
V gene: TRBV30
D gene: -
J gene: TRBJ1-2
clone size: -

CDR3 DNA: TGCGCCAGCAGCCAAGATCGGTATGGCGGGGAGCTGTTTTTT
CDR3 protein: CASSQDRYGGELFF
V gene: TRBV4-3
D gene: -
J gene: TRBJ2-2
clone size: few

CDR3 DNA: TGCGCCAGCAGCTGGACTAGCGGTTACACAGATACGCAGTATTTT
CDR3 protein: CASSWTSGYTDTQYF
V gene: TRBV5-1
D gene: TRBD2
J gene: TRBJ2-3
clone size: -

CDR3 DNA: TGTGCCATCAGCAAAGGGACAGGAGCAACTAATGAAAAACTGTTTTTT
CDR3 protein: CAISKGTGATNEKLFF
V gene: TRBV10-3
D gene: TRBD1
J gene: TRBJ1-4
clone size: few

CDR3 DNA: TGTGCCAGCAGTTACTCGAGCGGCGGGAGGATTTTTGAGGAGCTGTTTTTT
CDR3 protein: CASSYSSGGRIFEELFF
V gene: TRBV6-5
D gene: TRBD2
J gene: TRBJ2-2
clone size: few

CDR3 DNA: TGTGCCAGCACCTTCCCGGGACAGGGGAAAGAGACCCAGTACTTC
CDR3 protein: CASTFPGQGKETQYF
V gene: TRBV5-6
D gene: TRBD1
J gene: TRBJ2-5
clone size: many

CDR3 DNA: TGCGCCAGCAGCCAAGAGGTATCAACGGCTAGAGCCTACGAGCAGTACTTC
CDR3 protein: CASSQEVSTARAYEQYF
V gene: TRBV4-3
D gene: -
J gene: TRBJ2-7
clone size: -

CDR3 DNA: TGTGCCAGCAGCAGGGAGACAGGGGGTTCGACGGTGACCCAGTACTTC
CDR3 protein: CASSRETGGSTVTQYF
V gene: TRBV5-4
D gene: TRBD1
J gene: TRBJ2-5
clone size: few

CDR3 DNA: TGTGCCAGCAGCCTGAGACTAGCGGCTAGCACAGATACGCAGTATTTT
CDR3 protein: CASSLRLAASTDTQYF
V gene: TRBV7-2
D gene: TRBD2
J gene: TRBJ2-3
clone size: few

CDR3 DNA: TGTGCCAGCAGACCAACAGGGCAACACTACGAGCAGTACTTC
CDR3 protein: CASRPTGQHYEQYF
V gene: TRBV7-9
D gene: -
J gene: TRBJ2-7
clone size: many

CDR3 DNA: TGCGCCAGCACACTGGGGAAGAGCTCCTACAATGAGCAGTTCTTC
CDR3 protein: CASTLGKSSYNEQFF
V gene: TRBV5-1
D gene: -
J gene: TRBJ2-1
clone size: -

CDR3 DNA: TGCGCCAGCAGCCAAGAGAAGGCGGCCCCGCGACTAGGGGCAGAGACCCAGTACTTC
CDR3 protein: CASSQEKAAPRLGAETQYF
V gene: TRBV4-3
D gene: -
J gene: TRBJ2-5
clone size: few

CDR3 DNA: TGTGCCAGCAGCCGGACAACTAGCGGCATATACACCGGGGAGCTGTTTTTT
CDR3 protein: CASSRTTSGIYTGELFF
V gene: TRBV7-6
D gene: TRBD2
J gene: TRBJ2-2
clone size: many

CDR3 DNA: TGTGCCAGCAGCTACTGGGGGGTCGATGAGCAGTTCTTC
CDR3 protein: CASSYWGVDEQFF
V gene: TRBV7-2
D gene: -
J gene: TRBJ2-1
clone size: few

CDR3 DNA: TGTGCCAGCAGGAAAAACCGGGACAGCAAAGAGACCCAGTACTTC
CDR3 protein: CASRKNRDSKETQYF
V gene: TRBV12-3/TRBV12-4
D gene: TRBD1
J gene: TRBJ2-5
clone size: -

CDR3 DNA: TGCAGTGCTAGGGTGACTAGCGGCCTCTCCTACAATGAGCAGTTCTTC
CDR3 protein: CSARVTSGLSYNEQFF
V gene: TRBV20-1
D gene: TRBD2
J gene: TRBJ2-1
clone size: -

CDR3 DNA: TGTGCCAGCAGTTTACCGGGGGCGCAAGAGCAGTACTTC
CDR3 protein: CASSLPGAQEQYF
V gene: TRBV12-3/TRBV12-4
D gene: -
J gene: TRBJ2-7
clone size: -

CDR3 DNA: TGCAGCGTGGTGACAGGGTCGGCGAACACCGGGGAGCTGTTTTTT
CDR3 protein: CSVVTGSANTGELFF
V gene: TRBV29-1
D gene: TRBD1
J gene: TRBJ2-2
clone size: -

CDR3 DNA: TGTGCCAGCAGCAAAGCGCTTATGAGCGGGAGTGTCAATGAGCAGTTCTTC
CDR3 protein: CASSKALMSGSVNEQFF
V gene: TRBV21-1
D gene: -
J gene: TRBJ2-1
clone size: -

CDR3 DNA: TGTGCCAGCAGTGAACCAGGGGACCGTGATACGCAGTATTTT
CDR3 protein: CASSEPGDRDTQYF
V gene: TRBV6-1
D gene: -
J gene: TRBJ2-3
clone size: -

CDR3 DNA: TGCGCCAGCACGCCGACTAGCGGGTCGGGAGGGCCCCAGTACTTC
CDR3 protein: CASTPTSGSGGPQYF
V gene: TRBV10-2
D gene: TRBD2
J gene: TRBJ2-5
clone size: few

CDR3 DNA: TGTGCCAGCAGCCTGGGACTAGCGGGAATCAACTACAATGAGCAGTTCTTC
CDR3 protein: CASSLGLAGINYNEQFF
V gene: TRBV14
D gene: TRBD2
J gene: TRBJ2-1
clone size: -

CDR3 DNA: TGTGCCAGCAGCCAAGATGGCAGCGGGAGGGCGTCCGAGCAGTACTTC
CDR3 protein: CASSQDGSGRASEQYF
V gene: TRBV4-2
D gene: TRBD2
J gene: TRBJ2-7
clone size: -

CDR3 DNA: TGCGCCAGCAGTGGCCTGTTCGCGGGAGACCGATACAATGAGCAGTTCTTC
CDR3 protein: CASSGLFAGDRYNEQFF
V gene: TRBV10-2
D gene: TRBD2
J gene: TRBJ2-1
clone size: few

CDR3 DNA: TGCAGCGGGAAATGGAGGGTCACCGGGGAGCTGTTTTTT
CDR3 protein: CSGKWRVTGELFF
V gene: TRBV29-1
D gene: -
J gene: TRBJ2-2
clone size: -

CDR3 DNA: TGTGCCAGCAGCTTAGAGTATGGGACTAGCGGGAGGTTGGAAGAGACCCAGTACTTC
CDR3 protein: CASSLEYGTSGRLEETQYF
V gene: TRBV11-2
D gene: TRBD2
J gene: TRBJ2-5
clone size: -

CDR3 DNA: TGCAGCGTTGAAGATACGGGAAAGCTGTTTTTT
CDR3 protein: CSVEDTGKLFF
V gene: TRBV29-1
D gene: -
J gene: TRBJ2-2
clone size: few

CDR3 DNA: TGCGCCAGCAGCTTTCCTCAGGGGGATGGGGCCAACGTCCTGACTTTC
CDR3 protein: CASSFPQGDGANVLTF
V gene: TRBV5-1
D gene: TRBD1
J gene: TRBJ2-6
clone size: -

CDR3 DNA: TGCAGTGCTATATACAGCGGGGGCACAGATACGCAGTATTTT
CDR3 protein: CSAIYSGGTDTQYF
V gene: TRBV20-1
D gene: TRBD2
J gene: TRBJ2-3
clone size: -

CDR3 DNA: TGTGCCAGCAGCCGGAGAGGTCTAGCCAAAAACATTCAGTACTTC
CDR3 protein: CASSRRGLAKNIQYF
V gene: TRBV13
D gene: -
J gene: TRBJ2-4
clone size: -

CDR3 DNA: TGCAGTGCAGCGGACACCCTCAGCACTGAAGCTTTCTTT
CDR3 protein: CSAADTLSTEAFF
V gene: TRBV20-1
D gene: -
J gene: TRBJ1-1
clone size: -